The clone carrying this T cell receptor beta chain was seen a handful of times. Its antigen is unknown. TCRdb re-called the 5' RACE reads through MiXCR, storing one row per CDR3 protein. Found here are 200,000 to 300,000 distinct CDR3 sequences, 5.5% to 7% of them singletons; the top ten hold about 3.6%. The sample is drawn from a study of identical twins. The study, taken as a whole, reports: The degree of excess twin sharing was weaker in beta out-of-frame sequences.

Germline V CDR1 and CDR2: WSHSY, SAAADI. Trimming took 4 bases from V and 5 from J; bases not matched to a gene: 12. This CDR3 is 17 amino acids long. These data were likewise used in another study, on yellow fever vaccine responses in identical twins.

V gene TRBV10-2 combines with J gene TRBJ2-2; 8 positions match TRBD2. The TCR comes from a woman between 18 and 29 years old in good health. The sample comprised memory (CD45RO+) T cells sorted from blood. This CDR3 is CASSGSGGLWRTGELFF. CDR3 bases: TGCGCCAGCAGTGGAAGCGGGGGCTTATGGAGGACCGGGGAGCTGTTTTTT.